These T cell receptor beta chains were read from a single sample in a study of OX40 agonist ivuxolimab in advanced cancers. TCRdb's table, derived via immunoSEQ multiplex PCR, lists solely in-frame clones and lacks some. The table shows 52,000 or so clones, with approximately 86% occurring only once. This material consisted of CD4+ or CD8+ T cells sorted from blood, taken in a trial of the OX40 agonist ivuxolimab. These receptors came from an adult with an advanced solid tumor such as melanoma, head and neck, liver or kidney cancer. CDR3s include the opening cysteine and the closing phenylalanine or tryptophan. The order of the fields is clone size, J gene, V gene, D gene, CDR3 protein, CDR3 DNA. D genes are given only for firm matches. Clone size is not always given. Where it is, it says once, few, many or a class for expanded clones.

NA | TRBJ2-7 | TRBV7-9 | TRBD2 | CASSPGLAGAHEQYF | TGTGCCAGCAGCCCTGGACTAGCGGGAGCCCACGAGCAGTACTTC
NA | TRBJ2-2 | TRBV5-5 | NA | CASSATGYGELFF | TGTGCCAGCAGCGCAACAGGTTACGGGGAGCTGTTTTTT
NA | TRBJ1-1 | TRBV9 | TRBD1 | CASSPRTGPTEAFF | TGTGCCAGCAGCCCACGGACAGGCCCCACTGAAGCTTTCTTT
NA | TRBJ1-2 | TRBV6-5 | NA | CASSPTKDYGYTF | TGTGCCAGCAGTCCCACAAAGGATTATGGCTACACCTTC
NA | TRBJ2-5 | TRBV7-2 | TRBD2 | CASSLRGFRGGAETQYF | TGTGCCAGCAGCCTGAGGGGCTTTCGGGGGGGGGCGGAGACCCAGTACTTC
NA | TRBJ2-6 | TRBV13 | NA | CASSEGQLSTQSRANVLTF | TGTGCCAGCAGTGAGGGTCAGCTGAGTACACAAAGTCGGGCCAACGTCCTGACTTTC
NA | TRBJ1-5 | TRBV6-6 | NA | CASWDGSMGSQPQHF | TGTGCCAGCTGGGACGGGTCGATGGGGAGTCAGCCCCAGCATTTT
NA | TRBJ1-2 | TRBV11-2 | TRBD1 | CASSFAPGTGGYGYTF | TGTGCCAGCAGCTTCGCCCCCGGGACAGGGGGGTATGGCTACACCTTC
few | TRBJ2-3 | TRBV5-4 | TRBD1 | CASSARLAGGPDTQYF | TGTGCCAGCAGCGCCCGGCTGGCAGGGGGCCCAGATACGCAGTATTTT
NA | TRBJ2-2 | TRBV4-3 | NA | CASSQDVGTGELFF | TGCGCCAGCAGCCAAGATGTGGGGACCGGGGAGCTGTTTTTT
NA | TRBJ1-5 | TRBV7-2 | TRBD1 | CASRAGTDRNQPQHF | TGTGCCAGCAGGGCCGGGACAGACCGCAATCAGCCCCAGCATTTT
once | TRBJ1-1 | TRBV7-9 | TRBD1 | CASSSRGRDTEAFF | TGTGCCAGCAGCTCCAGGGGGCGCGACACTGAAGCTTTCTTT
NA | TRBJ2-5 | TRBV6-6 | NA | CASSRTETQETQYF | TGTGCCAGCAGCCGGACGGAAACGCAAGAGACCCAGTACTTC
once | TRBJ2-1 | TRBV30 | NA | CAWGEGPNEQFF | TGTGCCTGGGGGGAAGGTCCCAATGAGCAGTTCTTC
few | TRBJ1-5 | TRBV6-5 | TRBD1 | CASMRGRDQPQHF | TGTGCCAGCATGAGGGGGCGGGATCAGCCCCAGCATTTT
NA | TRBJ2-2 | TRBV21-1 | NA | CASSRGLAGRLLNTGELFF | TGTGCCAGCAGCCGAGGACTAGCGGGGAGATTATTGAACACCGGGGAGCTGTTTTTT
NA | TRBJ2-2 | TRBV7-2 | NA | CASKDTGELFF | TGTGCCAGCAAGGACACCGGGGAGCTGTTTTTT
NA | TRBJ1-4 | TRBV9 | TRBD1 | CASSVGRQGRNEKLFF | TGTGCCAGCAGCGTAGGACGACAGGGCCGTAATGAAAAACTGTTTTTT
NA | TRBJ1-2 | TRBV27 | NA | CASRPPHRDRTNPAVYGYTF | TGTGCCAGCAGGCCCCCCCACCGCGACAGGACGAATCCCGCCGTCTATGGCTACACCTTC
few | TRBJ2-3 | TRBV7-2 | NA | CASSLVGDTQYF | TGTGCCAGCAGCTTAGTTGGAGATACGCAGTATTTT
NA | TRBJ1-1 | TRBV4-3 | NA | CASSPTLRVAEAFF | TGCGCCAGCAGCCCCACACTCAGGGTCGCTGAAGCTTTCTTT
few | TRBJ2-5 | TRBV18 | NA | CASSPRVWDVQQETQYF | TGTGCCAGCTCACCACGAGTTTGGGATGTACAGCAAGAGACCCAGTACTTC
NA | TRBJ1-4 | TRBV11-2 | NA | CASSLEEKLLF | TGTGCCAGCAGCTTAGAGGAAAAACTGCTTTTT
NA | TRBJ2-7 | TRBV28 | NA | CASTQGRRPYEQYF | TGTGCCAGCACCCAGGGACGGCGACCCTACGAGCAGTACTTC
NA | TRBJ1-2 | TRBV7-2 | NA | CASGYVGVGGYTF | TGTGCCAGCGGATACGTGGGGGTCGGCGGCTACACCTTC
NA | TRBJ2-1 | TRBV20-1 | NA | CSAVHNEQFF | TGCAGTGCCGTGCACAATGAGCAGTTCTTC
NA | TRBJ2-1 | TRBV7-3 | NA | CASSYSQGSYNEQFF | TGTGCCAGCAGCTACAGTCAGGGTTCCTACAATGAGCAGTTCTTC
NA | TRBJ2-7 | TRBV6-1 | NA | CASRAPPSYEQYF | TGTGCCAGCAGGGCTCCCCCCTCCTACGAGCAGTACTTC
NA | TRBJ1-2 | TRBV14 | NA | CASSQEAYSAPHGYTF | TGTGCCAGCAGCCAAGAAGCCTATTCCGCACCCCATGGCTACACCTTC
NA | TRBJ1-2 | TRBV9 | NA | CASSEGGTNLYGYTF | TGTGCCAGCAGCGAGGGGGGGACAAACCTCTATGGCTACACCTTC
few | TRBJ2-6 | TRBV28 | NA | CASNPGALSGANVLTF | TGTGCCAGCAATCCAGGGGCCCTCTCTGGGGCCAACGTCCTGACTTTC
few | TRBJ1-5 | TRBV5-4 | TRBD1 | CASSQGQGANQPQHF | TGTGCCAGCAGCCAGGGACAGGGGGCGAATCAGCCCCAGCATTTT
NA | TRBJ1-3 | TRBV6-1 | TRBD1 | CASSGHSGTGGNTIYF | TGTGCCAGCAGTGGACACTCCGGGACAGGAGGAAACACCATATATTTT
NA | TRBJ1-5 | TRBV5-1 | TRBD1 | CASSLTGAGKPQHF | TGCGCCAGCAGCTTAACAGGGGCCGGGAAGCCCCAGCATTTT
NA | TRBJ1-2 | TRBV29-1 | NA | CSVVGTAIYGYTF | TGCAGCGTTGTAGGTACAGCCATCTATGGCTACACCTTC
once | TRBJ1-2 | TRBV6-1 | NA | CASSGTDPNYGYTF | TGTGCCAGCAGTGGGACAGATCCTAACTATGGCTACACCTTC
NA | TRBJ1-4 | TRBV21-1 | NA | CASSKAGGDNEKLFF | TGTGCCAGCAGCAAAGCGGGGGGGGATAATGAAAAACTGTTTTTT
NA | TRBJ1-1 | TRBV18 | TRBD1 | CASSPGTGSLNTEAFF | TGTGCCAGCTCACCAGGGACAGGGAGCTTGAACACTGAAGCTTTCTTT
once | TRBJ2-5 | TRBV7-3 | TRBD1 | CASSLMGQGERETQYF | TGTGCCAGCAGCTTAATGGGACAGGGGGAGCGGGAGACCCAGTACTTC
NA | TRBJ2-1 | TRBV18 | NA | CASSSRLDTYNEQFF | TGTGCCAGCTCATCAAGACTGGACACCTACAATGAGCAGTTCTTC
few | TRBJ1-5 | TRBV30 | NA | CAWSADTGVQPQHF | TGTGCCTGGAGTGCTGACACGGGGGTGCAGCCCCAGCATTTT
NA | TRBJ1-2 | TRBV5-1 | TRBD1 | CASSNAGTGNSAGYTF | TGCGCCAGCAGCAACGCCGGGACAGGGAACTCAGCCGGCTACACCTTC
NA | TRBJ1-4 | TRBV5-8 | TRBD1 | CASSDPGQPYEKLFF | TGTGCCAGCAGCGACCCGGGACAGCCTTATGAAAAACTGTTTTTT